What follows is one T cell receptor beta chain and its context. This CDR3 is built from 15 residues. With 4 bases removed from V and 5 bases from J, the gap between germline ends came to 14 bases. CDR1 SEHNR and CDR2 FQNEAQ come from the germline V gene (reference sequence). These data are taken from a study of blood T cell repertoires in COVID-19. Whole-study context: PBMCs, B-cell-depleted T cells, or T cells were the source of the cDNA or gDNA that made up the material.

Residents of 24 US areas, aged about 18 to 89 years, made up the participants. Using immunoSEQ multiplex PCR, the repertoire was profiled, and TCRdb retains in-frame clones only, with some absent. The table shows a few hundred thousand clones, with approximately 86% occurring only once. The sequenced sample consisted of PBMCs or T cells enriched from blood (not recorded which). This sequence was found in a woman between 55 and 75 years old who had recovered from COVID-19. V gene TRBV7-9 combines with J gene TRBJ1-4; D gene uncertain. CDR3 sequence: CASSSLEDFNEKLFF. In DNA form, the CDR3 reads TGTGCCAGCAGCTCCTTGGAGGATTTCAATGAAAAACTGTTTTTT.